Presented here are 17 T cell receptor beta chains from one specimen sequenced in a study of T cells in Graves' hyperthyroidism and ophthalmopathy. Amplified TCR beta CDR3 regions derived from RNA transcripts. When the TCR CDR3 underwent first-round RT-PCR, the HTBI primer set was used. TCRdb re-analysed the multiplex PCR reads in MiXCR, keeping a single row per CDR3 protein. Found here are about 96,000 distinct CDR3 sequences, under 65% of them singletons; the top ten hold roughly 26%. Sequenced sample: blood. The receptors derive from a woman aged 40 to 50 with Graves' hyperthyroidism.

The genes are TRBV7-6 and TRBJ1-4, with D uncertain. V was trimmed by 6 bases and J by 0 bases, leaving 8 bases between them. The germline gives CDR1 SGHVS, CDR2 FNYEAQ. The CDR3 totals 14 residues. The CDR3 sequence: CASRGCATNEKLFF. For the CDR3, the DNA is TGTGCCAGCAGGGGGTGCGCAACTAATGAAAAACTGTTTTTT.

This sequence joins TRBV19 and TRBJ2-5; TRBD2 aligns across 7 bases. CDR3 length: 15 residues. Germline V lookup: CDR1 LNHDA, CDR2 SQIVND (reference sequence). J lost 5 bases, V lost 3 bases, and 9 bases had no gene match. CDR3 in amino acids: CASSMSPQGGETQYF. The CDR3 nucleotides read TGTGCCAGTAGTATGTCCCCCCAGGGAGGGGAGACCCAGTACTTC.

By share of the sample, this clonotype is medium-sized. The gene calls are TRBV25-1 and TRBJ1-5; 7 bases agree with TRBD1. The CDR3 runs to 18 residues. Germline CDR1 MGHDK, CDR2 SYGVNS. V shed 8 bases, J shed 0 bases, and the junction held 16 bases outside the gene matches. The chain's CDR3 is CASPYLTGNGHSNQPQHF. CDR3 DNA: TGTGCCAGCCCCTATTTGACAGGGAATGGGCATAGCAATCAGCCCCAGCATTTT.

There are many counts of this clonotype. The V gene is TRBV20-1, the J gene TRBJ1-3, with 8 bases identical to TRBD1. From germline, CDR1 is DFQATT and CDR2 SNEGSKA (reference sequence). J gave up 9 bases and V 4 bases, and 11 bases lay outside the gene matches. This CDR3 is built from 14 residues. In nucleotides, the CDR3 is TGCAGTGCTACGCCGACAGGGGCATCGGGCACCATATATTTT. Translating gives CSATPTGASGTIYF.

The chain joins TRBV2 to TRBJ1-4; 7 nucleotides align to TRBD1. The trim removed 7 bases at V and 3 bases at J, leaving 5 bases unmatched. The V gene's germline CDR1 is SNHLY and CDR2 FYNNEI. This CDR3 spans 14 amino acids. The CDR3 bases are TGTGCCAGCACCCTCGACAGGGCTAATGAAAAACTGTTTTTT. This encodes CASTLDRANEKLFF.

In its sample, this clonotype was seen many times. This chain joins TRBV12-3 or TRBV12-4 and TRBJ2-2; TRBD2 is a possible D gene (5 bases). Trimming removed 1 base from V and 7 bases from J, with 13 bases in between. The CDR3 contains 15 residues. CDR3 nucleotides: TGTGCCAGCAGTTTAGAGAGGGCCCGGGGCGGGGAGCTGTTTTTT. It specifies CASSLERARGGELFF.

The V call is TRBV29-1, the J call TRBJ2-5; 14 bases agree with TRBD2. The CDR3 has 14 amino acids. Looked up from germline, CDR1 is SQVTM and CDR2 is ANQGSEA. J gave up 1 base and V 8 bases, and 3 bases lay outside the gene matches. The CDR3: CSIGLAGGQETQYF. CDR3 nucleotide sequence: TGCAGCATCGGACTAGCGGGAGGCCAAGAGACCCAGTACTTC.

CDR3 residues: CASSLEQGGYTF. In DNA, the CDR3 is TGCGCCAGCAGCTTGGAACAAGGAGGCTACACCTTC. The chain is built from TRBV5-1 and TRBJ1-2; D call uncertain. The V end was cut by 0 bases, the J end by 8 bases, with 8 bases between. The germline CDR1 and CDR2 sequences are SGHRS and YFSETQ. There are 12 residues in the CDR3.

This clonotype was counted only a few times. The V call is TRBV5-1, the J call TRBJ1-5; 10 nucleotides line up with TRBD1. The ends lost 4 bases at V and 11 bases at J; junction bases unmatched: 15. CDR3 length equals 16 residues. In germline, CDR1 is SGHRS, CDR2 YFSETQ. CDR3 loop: CASSVGQGIEEETQHF. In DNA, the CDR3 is TGCGCCAGCAGCGTGGGACAGGGGATCGAAGAAGAGACCCAGCATTTT.

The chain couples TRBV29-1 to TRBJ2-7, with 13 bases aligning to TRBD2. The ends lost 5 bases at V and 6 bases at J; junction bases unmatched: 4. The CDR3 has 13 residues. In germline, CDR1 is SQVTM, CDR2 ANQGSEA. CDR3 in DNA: TGCAGCGTTACTAGCGGGAGGGGGCCCGAGCAGTACTTC. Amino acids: CSVTSGRGPEQYF.

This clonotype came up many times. This CDR3 reads CSSCQISGRALETQYF. The CDR3 DNA sequence: TGCAGCTCCTGCCAGATTAGCGGGAGGGCACTAGAGACCCAGTACTTC. V gene TRBV29-1 combines with J gene TRBJ2-5, with 11 bases matching TRBD2. This CDR3 contains 16 residues. With V trimmed by 8 bases and J by 4 bases, 15 bases remained unmatched. Germline loops: CDR1 SQVTM, CDR2 ANQGSEA.

The CDR3 loop is CASSQESSGSEQYF. The DNA of the CDR3 is TGCGCCAGCAGCCAAGAGAGTAGCGGGAGCGAGCAGTACTTC. The rearrangement uses TRBV4-3 and TRBJ2-7, with TRBD2 matching over 9 bases. This CDR3 has 14 residues. CDR1 and CDR2 (germline): LGHNA, YSLEER. The V gene end was trimmed by 0 bases and the J gene end by 6 bases; junction bases not matched to a gene: 3.

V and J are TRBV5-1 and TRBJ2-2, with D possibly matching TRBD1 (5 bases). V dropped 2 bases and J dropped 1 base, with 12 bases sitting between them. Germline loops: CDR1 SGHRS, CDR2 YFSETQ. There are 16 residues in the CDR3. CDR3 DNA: TGCGCCAGCAGCTTCGTCACCGGACAGAACACCGGGGAGCTGTTTTTT. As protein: CASSFVTGQNTGELFF.

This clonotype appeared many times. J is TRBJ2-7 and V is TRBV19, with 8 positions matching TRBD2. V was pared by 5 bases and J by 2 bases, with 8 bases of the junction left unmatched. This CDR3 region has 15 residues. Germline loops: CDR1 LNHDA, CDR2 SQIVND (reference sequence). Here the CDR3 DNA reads TGTGCCAGTAGTCTTCAGAGCGGGAGCCCCTACGAGCAGTACTTC. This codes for CASSLQSGSPYEQYF.

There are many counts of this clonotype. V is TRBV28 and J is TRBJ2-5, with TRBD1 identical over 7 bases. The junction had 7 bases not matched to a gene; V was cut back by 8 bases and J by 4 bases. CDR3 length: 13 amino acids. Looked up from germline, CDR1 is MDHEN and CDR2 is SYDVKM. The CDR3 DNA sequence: TGTGCCAGCGCCCGACAGGGCCTAGAGACCCAGTACTTC. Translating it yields CASARQGLETQYF.

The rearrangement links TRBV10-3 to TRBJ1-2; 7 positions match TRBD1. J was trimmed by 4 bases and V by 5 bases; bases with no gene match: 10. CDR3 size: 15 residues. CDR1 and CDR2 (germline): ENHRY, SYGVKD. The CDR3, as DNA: TGTGCCATCAGTCCTGGCGGGGACAGAGGCTATGGCTACACCTTC. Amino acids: CAISPGGDRGYGYTF.

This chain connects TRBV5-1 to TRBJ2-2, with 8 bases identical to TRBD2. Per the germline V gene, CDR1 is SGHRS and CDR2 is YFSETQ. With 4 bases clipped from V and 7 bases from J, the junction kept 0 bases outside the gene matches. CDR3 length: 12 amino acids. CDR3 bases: TGCGCCAGCAGCGGGACTAGCGGGGAGCTGTTTTTT. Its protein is CASSGTSGELFF.